This TCR beta chain was captured in a study of human T cells and chemical hapten exposure. Study overall: Each patch test put 0.01% DPC on the upper back, and results were read at 6 days.

Findings and caveats of the study: Versus controls, significantly more large CDR3 similarity clusters arose from expanded TCRs.

In the library, unique molecular identifiers were attached to individual cDNA molecules. Original analysis: Sampled TCR counts reached a median of roughly 100,000 per sample, with values ranging from about 23,224 to 700,000. Each CDR3 protein is one row after TCRdb ran MiXCR on the RACE reads. The V and J calls were determined by TCRdb, not by the authors. The table records more than 60,000 distinct CDR3 sequences, around 10% of them present only once. The CDR3 spans 14 residues. V shed 2 bases and J shed 3 bases, with 11 bases lying between them. Per the germline V gene, CDR1 is SEHNR and CDR2 is FQNEAQ (reference sequence). Time point described: patch test 2, 6 weeks after DPC sensitization. This sample's treatment: therapeutic diphenylcyclopropenone sensitization with weekly scalp DPC. This clonotype occurred a few times. Its antigen remains unknown.

The starting material was whole blood, obtained in connection with sensitization to the hapten diphenylcyclopropenone (DPC). This chain uses TRBV7-9 with TRBJ2-7; tentatively, D is TRBD2 (6 bases). The clonotype comes from a woman in her forties or fifties with alopecia areata. Some clones in this sample may be carry-over from other donors' samples. For the CDR3, the DNA is TGTGCCAGCAGCTTAAACGGGGGAGACTACGAGCAGTACTTC. Residues: CASSLNGGDYEQYF. Full variable domain (outside the CDR3, taken from reference TRBV7-9 and TRBJ2-7): DTGVSQNPRHKITKRGQNVTFRCDPISEHNRLYWYRQTLGQGPEFLTYFQNEAQLEKSRLLSDRFSAERPKGSFSTLEIQRTEQGDSAMYLCASSLNGGDYEQYFGPGTRLTVT.